This T cell receptor (beta chain) was identified in a study of blood T cell repertoires in COVID-19. The overall study: Spain, Italy and the United States supplied samples that represented acute and convalescent COVID-19.

The germline gives CDR1 KGHDR, CDR2 SFDVKD. The V gene lost 4 bases and the J gene lost 11 bases, with 14 bases spanning the gap. The CDR3 runs to 13 residues. Methods used by the authors: Cell counts per sample came from amplifying reference gene primers. The table came from immunoSEQ multiplex PCR; TCRdb's copy has only in-frame clones and leaves some out. The V and J calls and clone size are taken from that table; D and trimming were inferred from the DNA. This table holds around 60,000 clones, roughly 83% found once. The rearrangement links TRBV24-1 to TRBJ2-1; perhaps TRBD1 as D (5 bases). This clonotype was obtained from a man in his fifties or sixties with COVID-19, enrolled during active disease. Sample: peripheral blood. Written as DNA, the CDR3 is TGTGCCACCAGTGACCCTGACAGCGAGCAGCAGTTCTTC. It specifies CATSDPDSEQQFF.